This TCR beta chain is from a study of blood T cell repertoires in COVID-19. Between the trimmed V and J ends, which lost 0 bases and 0 bases, there was a span of 3 bases. The CDR3 loop spans 15 amino acids. CDR1 and CDR2 from the germline V gene are MNHEY and SVGAGI. TCRdb's table, derived via immunoSEQ multiplex PCR, lists solely in-frame clones and lacks some. Among roughly 150,000 clones, roughly four fifths were seen once, and the ten largest hold approximately 16%. Sequencing was carried out using peripheral blood. The chain couples TRBV6-5 to TRBJ2-6; D call uncertain. The receptor comes from a human donor with acute or convalescent COVID-19. The donor label of this sample is uncertain. The CDR3 sequence is CASSYSSSGANVLTF. For the CDR3, the DNA is TGTGCCAGCAGTTACTCTAGCTCTGGGGCCAACGTCCTGACTTTC.